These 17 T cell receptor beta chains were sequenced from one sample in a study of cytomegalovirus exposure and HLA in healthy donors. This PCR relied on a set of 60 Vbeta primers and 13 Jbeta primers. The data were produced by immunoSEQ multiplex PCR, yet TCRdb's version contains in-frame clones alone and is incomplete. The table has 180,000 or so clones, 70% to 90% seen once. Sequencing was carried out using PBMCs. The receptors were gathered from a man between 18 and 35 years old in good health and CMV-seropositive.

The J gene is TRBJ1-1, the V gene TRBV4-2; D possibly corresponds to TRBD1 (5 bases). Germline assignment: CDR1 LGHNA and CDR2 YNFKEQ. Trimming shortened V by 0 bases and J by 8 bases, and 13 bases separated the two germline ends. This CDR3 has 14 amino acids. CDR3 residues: CASSQDGWGTEAFF. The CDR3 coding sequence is TGTGCCAGCAGCCAAGACGGTTGGGGCACCGAAGCTTTCTTT.

CDR3 bases: TGTGCCACCAGCAGACTCCCCTACGAGCAGTACTTC. This gives the protein CATSRLPYEQYF. The V call is TRBV15, the J call TRBJ2-7, with no clear D. Trimming pared 2 bases from V and 2 bases from J, leaving 4 bases between. Germline assignment: CDR1 LNHNV and CDR2 YYDKDF (reference sequence). This CDR3 is built from 12 residues.

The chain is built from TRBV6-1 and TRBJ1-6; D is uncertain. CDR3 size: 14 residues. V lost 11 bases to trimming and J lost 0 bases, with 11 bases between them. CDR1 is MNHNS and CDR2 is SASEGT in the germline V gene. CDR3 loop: CAGQEGSYNSPLHF. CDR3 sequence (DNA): TGTGCCGGCCAGGAGGGCTCCTATAATTCACCCCTCCACTTT.

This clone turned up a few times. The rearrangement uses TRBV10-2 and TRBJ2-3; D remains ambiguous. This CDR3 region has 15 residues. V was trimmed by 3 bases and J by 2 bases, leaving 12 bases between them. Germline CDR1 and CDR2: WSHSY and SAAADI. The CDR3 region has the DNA TGCGCCAGCAGTGAAATTAGGTGGGCCACAGATACGCAGTATTTT. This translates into CASSEIRWATDTQYF.

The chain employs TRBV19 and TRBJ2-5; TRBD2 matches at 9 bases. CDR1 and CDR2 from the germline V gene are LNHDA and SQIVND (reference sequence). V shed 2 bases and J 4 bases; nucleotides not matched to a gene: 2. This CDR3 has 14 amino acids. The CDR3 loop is CASSIIAGAETQYF. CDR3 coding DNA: TGTGCCAGTAGTATAATAGCGGGGGCAGAGACCCAGTACTTC.

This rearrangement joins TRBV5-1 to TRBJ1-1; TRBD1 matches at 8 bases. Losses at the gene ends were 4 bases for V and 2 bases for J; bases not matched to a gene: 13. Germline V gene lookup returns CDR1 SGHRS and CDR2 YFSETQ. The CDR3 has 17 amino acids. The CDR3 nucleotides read TGCGCCAGCAGCCCACAGGGGGGCCCCTACCTCAACACTGAAGCTTTCTTT. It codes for CASSPQGGPYLNTEAFF.

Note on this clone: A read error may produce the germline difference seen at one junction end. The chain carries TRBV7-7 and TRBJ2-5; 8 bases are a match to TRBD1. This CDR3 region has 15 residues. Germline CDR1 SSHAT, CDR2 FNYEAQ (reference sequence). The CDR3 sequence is CASSRPGQGKETQYF. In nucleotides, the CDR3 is TGTGCTAGCAGCCGACCCGGACAGGGTAAAGAGACCCAGTACTTC.

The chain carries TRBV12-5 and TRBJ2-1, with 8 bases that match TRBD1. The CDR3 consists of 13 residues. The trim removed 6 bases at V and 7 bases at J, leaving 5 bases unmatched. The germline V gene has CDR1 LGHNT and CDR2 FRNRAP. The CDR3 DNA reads TGTGCTAGTGGGCAGGGGGCGCAAAATGAGCAGTTCTTC. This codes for CASGQGAQNEQFF.

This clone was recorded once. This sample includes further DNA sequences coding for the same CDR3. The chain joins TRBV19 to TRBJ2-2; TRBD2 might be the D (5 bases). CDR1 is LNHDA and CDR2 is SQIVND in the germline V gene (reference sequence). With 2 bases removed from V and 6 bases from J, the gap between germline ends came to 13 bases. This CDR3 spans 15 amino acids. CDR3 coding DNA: TGTGCCAGTAGTATACCCCCCGGGCGGGCCGGGGAGCTGTTTTTT. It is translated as CASSIPPGRAGELFF.

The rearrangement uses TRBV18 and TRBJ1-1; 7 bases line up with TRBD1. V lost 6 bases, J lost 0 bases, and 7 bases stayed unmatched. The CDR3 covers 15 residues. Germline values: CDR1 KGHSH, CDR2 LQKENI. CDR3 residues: CASSPGQALNTEAFF. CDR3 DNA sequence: TGTGCCAGCTCCCCTGGACAGGCCCTGAACACTGAAGCTTTCTTT. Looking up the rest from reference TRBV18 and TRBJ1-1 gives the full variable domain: NAGVMQNPRHLVRRRGQEARLRCSPMKGHSHVYWYRQLPEEGLKFMVYLQKENIIDESGMPKERFSAEFPKEGPSILRIQQVVRGDSAAYFCASSPGQALNTEAFFGQGTRLTVV.

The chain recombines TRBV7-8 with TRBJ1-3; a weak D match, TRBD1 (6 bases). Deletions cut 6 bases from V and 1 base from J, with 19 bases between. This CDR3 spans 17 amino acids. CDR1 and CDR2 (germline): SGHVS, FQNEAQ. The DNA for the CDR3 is TGTGCCAGCAGTTTGTCAGGGGTGGGGTTATCTGGAAACACCATATATTTT. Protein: CASSLSGVGLSGNTIYF.

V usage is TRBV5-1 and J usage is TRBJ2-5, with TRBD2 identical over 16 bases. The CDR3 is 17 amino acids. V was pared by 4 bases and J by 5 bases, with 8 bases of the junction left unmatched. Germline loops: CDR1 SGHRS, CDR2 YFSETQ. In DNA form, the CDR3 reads TGCGCCAGCAGCACGACGGGACTAGCGGGGGGGCGCGAGACCCAGTACTTC. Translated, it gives CASSTTGLAGGRETQYF.

CDR3 sequence: CASSLEGRNQPQHF. CDR3 DNA: TGTGCCAGCAGCTTGGAGGGGAGGAATCAGCCCCAGCATTTT. This chain uses TRBV5-5 with TRBJ1-5; D is possibly TRBD1 (5 bases). There are 14 residues in the CDR3. The germline CDR1 and CDR2 sequences are SGHKS and YYEKEE (reference sequence). The V end lost 0 bases, the J end lost 4 bases, and 8 bases lay between the germline ends.

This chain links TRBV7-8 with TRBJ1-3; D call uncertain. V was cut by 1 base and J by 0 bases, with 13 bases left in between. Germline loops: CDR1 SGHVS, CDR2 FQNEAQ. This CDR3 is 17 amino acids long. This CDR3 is CASSLGGSGFSGNTIYF. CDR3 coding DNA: TGTGCCAGCAGCTTAGGGGGAAGCGGTTTCTCTGGAAACACCATATATTTT.

CDR3 DNA: TGTGCCAGCAGAATAGCGGGGGGGCCGGGTAATGAGCAGTTCTTC. It is translated as CASRIAGGPGNEQFF. The chain has TRBV6-4 and TRBJ2-1; 11 nucleotides match TRBD2. CDR1 and CDR2 from the germline V gene are MRHNA and SNTAGT. CDR3 length equals 15 residues. Germline trimming cut 6 bases from V and 7 bases from J; bases unmatched to any gene: 8.

Here the CDR3 DNA reads TGTGCCAGCAGCTTGTTCCTAGCGGGAGGGGAGACCCAGTACTTC. Protein: CASSLFLAGGETQYF. The gene calls are TRBV5-5 and TRBJ2-5; 12 nucleotides line up with TRBD2. The V gene's germline CDR1 is SGHKS and CDR2 YYEKEE (reference sequence). V was clipped by 1 base and J by 5 bases; unmatched bases: 3. There are 15 residues in the CDR3.

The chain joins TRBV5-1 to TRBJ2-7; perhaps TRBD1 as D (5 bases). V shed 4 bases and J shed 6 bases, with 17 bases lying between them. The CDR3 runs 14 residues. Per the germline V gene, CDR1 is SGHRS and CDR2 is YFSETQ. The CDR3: CASSLGQLESEQYF. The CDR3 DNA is TGCGCCAGCAGCCTCGGACAATTAGAGAGCGAGCAGTACTTC.